This T cell receptor beta chain was recovered during a study of CD8 T cells in Susac syndrome. Trimming removed 6 bases from V and 7 bases from J, with 9 bases in between. The CDR3 is 11 residues long. The authors reverse transcribed about 0.5 to 1 ug RNA with random hexamers. TCRdb reprocessed the immunoSEQ multiplex PCR reads with MiXCR, giving one entry per CDR3 protein. The data contain about 200,000 distinct CDR3 sequences, 95% of them singletons. TCR beta sequencing was performed on blood CD8+ and CD4+ T cells. The specimen was CD4+ T cells from PBMCs. This TCR was recovered from a human donor with multiple sclerosis. The gene calls are TRBV12-3 or TRBV12-4 and TRBJ1-1, with TRBD1 as a possible D gene (5 bases). CDR3 region: CASRRQGEAFF. The CDR3 DNA sequence: TGTGCCAGCAGGCGGCAGGGTGAAGCTTTCTTT.